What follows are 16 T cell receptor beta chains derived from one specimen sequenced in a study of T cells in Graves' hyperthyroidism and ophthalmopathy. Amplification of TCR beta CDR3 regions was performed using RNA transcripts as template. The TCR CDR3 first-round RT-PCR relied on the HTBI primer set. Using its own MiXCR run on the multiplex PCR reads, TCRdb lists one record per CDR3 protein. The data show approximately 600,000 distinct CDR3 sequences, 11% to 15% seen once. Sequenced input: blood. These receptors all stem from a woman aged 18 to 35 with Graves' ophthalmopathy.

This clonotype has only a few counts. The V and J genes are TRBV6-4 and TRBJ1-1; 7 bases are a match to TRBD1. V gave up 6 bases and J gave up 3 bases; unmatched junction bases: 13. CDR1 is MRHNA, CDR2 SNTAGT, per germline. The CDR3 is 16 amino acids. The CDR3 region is CASSRTPGTAYTEAFF. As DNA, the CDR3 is TGTGCCAGCAGCCGGACCCCCGGGACAGCTTACACTGAAGCTTTCTTT.

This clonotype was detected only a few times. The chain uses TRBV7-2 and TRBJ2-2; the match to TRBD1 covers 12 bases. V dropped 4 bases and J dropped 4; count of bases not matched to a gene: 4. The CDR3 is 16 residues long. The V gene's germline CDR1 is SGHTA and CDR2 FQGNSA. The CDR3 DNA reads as TGTGCCAGCAGCTCGGGACAGGGGGCTCTCACCGGGGAGCTGTTTTTT. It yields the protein CASSSGQGALTGELFF.

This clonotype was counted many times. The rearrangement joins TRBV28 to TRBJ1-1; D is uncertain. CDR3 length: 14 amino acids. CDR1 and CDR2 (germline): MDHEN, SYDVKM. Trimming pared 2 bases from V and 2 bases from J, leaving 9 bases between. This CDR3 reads CASSLGQDNTEAFF. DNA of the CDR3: TGTGCCAGCAGTTTAGGTCAGGATAACACTGAAGCTTTCTTT.

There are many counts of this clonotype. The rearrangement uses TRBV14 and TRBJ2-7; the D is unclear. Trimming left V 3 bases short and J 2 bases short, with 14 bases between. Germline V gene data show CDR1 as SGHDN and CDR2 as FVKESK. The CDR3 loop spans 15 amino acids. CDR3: CASSHRRVGPYEQYF. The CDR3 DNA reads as TGTGCCAGCAGCCATCGGCGCGTGGGCCCCTACGAGCAGTACTTC.

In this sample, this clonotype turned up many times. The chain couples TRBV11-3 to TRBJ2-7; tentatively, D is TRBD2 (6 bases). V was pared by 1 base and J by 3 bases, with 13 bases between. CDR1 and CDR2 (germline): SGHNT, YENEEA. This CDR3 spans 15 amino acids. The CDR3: CASSLVGGYLYEQYF. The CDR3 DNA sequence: TGTGCCAGCAGCTTAGTGGGGGGTTACCTCTACGAGCAGTACTTC.

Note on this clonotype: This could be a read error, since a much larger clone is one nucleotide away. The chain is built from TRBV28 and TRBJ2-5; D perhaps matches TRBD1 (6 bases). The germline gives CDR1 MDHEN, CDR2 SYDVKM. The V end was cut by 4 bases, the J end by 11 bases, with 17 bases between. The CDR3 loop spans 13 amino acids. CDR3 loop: CASSSDPRQVQYF. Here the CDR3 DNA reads TGTGCCAGCAGTTCCGACCCCAGACAGGTACAGTACTTC. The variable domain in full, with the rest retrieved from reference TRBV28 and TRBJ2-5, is DVKVTQSSRYLVKRTGEKVFLECVQDMDHENMFWYRQDPGLGLRLIYFSYDVKMKEKGDIPEGYSVSREKKERFSLILESASTNQTSMYLCASSSDPRQVQYFGPGTRLLVL.

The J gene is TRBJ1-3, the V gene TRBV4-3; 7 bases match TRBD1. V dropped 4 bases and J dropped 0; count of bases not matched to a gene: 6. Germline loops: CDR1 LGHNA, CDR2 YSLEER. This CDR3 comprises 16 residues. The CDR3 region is CASSPQTGNSGNTIYF. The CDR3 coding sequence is TGCGCCAGCAGCCCACAGACAGGGAACTCTGGAAACACCATATATTTT.

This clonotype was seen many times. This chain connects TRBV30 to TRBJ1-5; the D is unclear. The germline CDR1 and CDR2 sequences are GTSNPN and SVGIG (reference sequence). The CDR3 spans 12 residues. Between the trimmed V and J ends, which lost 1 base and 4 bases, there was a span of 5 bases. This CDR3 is CAWSDPNQPQHF. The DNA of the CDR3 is TGTGCCTGGAGTGATCCTAATCAGCCCCAGCATTTT.

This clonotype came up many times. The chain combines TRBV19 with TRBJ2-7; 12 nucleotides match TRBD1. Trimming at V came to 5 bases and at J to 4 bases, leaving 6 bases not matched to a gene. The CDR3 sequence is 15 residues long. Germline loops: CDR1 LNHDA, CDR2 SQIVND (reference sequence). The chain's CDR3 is CASSSGQGARYEQYF. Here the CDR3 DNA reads TGTGCCAGTAGTTCGGGACAGGGGGCGCGGTACGAGCAGTACTTC.

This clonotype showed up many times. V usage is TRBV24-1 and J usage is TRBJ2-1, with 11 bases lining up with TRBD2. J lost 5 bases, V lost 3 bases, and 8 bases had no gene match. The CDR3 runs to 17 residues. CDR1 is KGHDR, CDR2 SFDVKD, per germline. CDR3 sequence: CATSDATSGSFHNEQFF. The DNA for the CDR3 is TGTGCCACCAGTGATGCCACTAGCGGGAGTTTCCACAATGAGCAGTTCTTC.

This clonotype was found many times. The CDR3 nucleotides are TGTGCCAGCAGCTTAGAGGTCTCAGGGGGACGTGGCTACACCTTC. This gives the protein CASSLEVSGGRGYTF. The V call is TRBV7-9, the J call TRBJ1-2; 7 positions agree with TRBD1. Germline V lookup: CDR1 SEHNR, CDR2 FQNEAQ (reference sequence). This CDR3 spans 15 amino acids. The ends lost 1 base at V and 7 bases at J; junction bases unmatched: 9.

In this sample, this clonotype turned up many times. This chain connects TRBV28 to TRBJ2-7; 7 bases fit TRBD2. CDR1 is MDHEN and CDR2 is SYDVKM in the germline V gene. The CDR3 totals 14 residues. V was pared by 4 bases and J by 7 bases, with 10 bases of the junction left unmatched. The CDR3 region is CASSSGTKTREQYF. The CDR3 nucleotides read TGTGCCAGCAGTTCCGGGACTAAGACACGGGAGCAGTACTTC.

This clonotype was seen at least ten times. The CDR3 reads CAWRIGGYPYEQYF. In DNA, the CDR3 is TGTGCCTGGAGGATTGGCGGGTACCCCTACGAGCAGTACTTC. V gene TRBV30 combines with J gene TRBJ2-7, with D perhaps matching TRBD2 (5 bases). Germline CDR1 and CDR2: GTSNPN and SVGIG (reference sequence). This CDR3 has 14 residues. V lost 3 bases and J 2 bases, leaving 14 bases between the germline ends.

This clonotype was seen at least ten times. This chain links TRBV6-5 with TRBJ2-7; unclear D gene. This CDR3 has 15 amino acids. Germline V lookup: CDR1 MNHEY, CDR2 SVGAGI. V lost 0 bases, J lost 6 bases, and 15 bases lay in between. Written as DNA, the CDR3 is TGTGCCAGCAGTTACTCCCCGAAGTTCGGATTCGAGCAGTACTTC. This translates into CASSYSPKFGFEQYF.

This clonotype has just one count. The CDR3 nucleotides are TGCAGCGTTGTGAGGACAGGATACGAGCAGTACTTC. Amino acids: CSVVRTGYEQYF. The chain combines TRBV29-1 with TRBJ2-7; TRBD1 aligns across 7 bases. Germline V gene lookup returns CDR1 SQVTM and CDR2 ANQGSEA. Losses at the gene ends were 4 bases for V and 4 bases for J; bases not matched to a gene: 4. This CDR3 is built from 12 residues.

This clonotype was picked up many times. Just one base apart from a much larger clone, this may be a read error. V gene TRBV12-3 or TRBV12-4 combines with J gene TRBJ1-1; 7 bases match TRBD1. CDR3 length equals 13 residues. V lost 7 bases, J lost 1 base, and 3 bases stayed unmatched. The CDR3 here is CASTRQGNTEAFF. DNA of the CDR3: TGTGCCAGCACCCGACAGGGGAACACTGAAGCTTTCTTT.